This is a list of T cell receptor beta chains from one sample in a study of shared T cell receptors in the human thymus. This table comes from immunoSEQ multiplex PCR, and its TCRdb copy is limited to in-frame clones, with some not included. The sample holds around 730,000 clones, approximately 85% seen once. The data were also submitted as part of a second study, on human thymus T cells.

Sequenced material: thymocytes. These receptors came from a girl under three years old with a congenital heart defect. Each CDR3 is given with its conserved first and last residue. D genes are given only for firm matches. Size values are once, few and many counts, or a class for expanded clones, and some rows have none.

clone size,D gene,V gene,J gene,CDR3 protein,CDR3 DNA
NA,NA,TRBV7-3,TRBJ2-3,CAGPVARGGGGTDTQYF,TGTGCCGGGCCAGTCGCTAGGGGAGGTGGAGGCACAGATACGCAGTATTTT
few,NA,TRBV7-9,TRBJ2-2,CASSLVGGTDSNTGELFF,TGTGCCAGCAGCTTAGTTGGAGGGACCGACTCGAACACCGGGGAGCTGTTTTTT
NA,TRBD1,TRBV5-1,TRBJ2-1,CASSGDPDRECSPYNEQFF,TGCGCCAGCAGCGGGGATCCTGACAGGGAGTGTTCGCCCTACAATGAGCAGTTCTTC
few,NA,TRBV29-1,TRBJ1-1,CSVEAPKTGDRRTEAFF,TGCAGCGTTGAAGCCCCGAAGACAGGTGATAGGAGGACTGAAGCTTTCTTT
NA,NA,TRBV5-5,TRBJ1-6,CASSLARGVSPLHF,TGTGCCAGCAGCTTGGCCAGGGGAGTTTCACCCCTCCACTTT
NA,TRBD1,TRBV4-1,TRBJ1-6,CASSQDPGQVFGSDNSPLHF,TGCGCCAGCAGCCAAGATCCGGGACAGGTCTTTGGGTCGGATAATTCACCCCTCCACTTT
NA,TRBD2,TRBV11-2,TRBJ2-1,CASSLERASGEKYNEQFF,TGTGCCAGCAGCTTAGAAAGGGCTAGCGGGGAGAAGTACAATGAGCAGTTCTTC
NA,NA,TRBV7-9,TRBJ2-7,CASSLDRAYEQYF,TGTGCCAGCAGCTTAGACAGGGCCTACGAGCAGTACTTC
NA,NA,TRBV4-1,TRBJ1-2,CASSQARRENYGYTF,TGCGCCAGCAGCCAAGCTCGTCGAGAGAACTATGGCTACACCTTC
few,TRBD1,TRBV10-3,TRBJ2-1,CAISPTGTGRVNEQFF,TGTGCCATCAGTCCTACTGGGACAGGGAGGGTAAATGAGCAGTTCTTC
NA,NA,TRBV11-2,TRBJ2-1,CASSGFRWVGANEQFF,TGTGCCAGCAGCGGGTTCCGGTGGGTGGGCGCAAATGAGCAGTTCTTC
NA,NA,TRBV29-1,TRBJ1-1,CSVPPGVRALSVGAFF,TGCAGCGTTCCTCCGGGGGTCAGGGCCCTCTCCGTTGGAGCTTTCTTT
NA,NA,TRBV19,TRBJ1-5,CASSMPKSHGQGFYQPQHF,TGTGCCAGTAGTATGCCCAAATCCCACGGCCAGGGATTTTATCAGCCCCAGCATTTT
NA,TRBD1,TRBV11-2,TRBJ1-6,CASSLERGQGARLGGSPLHF,TGTGCCAGCAGCTTAGAACGGGGACAGGGGGCTAGGCTGGGAGGTTCACCCCTCCACTTT
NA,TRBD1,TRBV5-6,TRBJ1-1,CASLTGANTEAFF,TGTGCCAGCCTCACAGGGGCTAACACTGAAGCTTTCTTT
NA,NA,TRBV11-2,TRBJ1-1,CASSQGTSLLGDTEAFF,TGTGCCAGCAGCCAGGGGACATCACTATTGGGAGACACTGAAGCTTTCTTT
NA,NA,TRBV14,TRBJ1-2,CASSQVYHKTNYGYTF,TGTGCCAGCAGCCAAGTTTATCACAAGACTAACTATGGCTACACCTTC
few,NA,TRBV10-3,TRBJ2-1,CAISPEDSPTRNEQFF,TGTGCCATCAGCCCGGAGGACAGCCCCACGAGGAATGAGCAGTTCTTC
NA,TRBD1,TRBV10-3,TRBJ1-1,CATWSGRRTGANTEAFF,TGTGCCACCTGGTCTGGCCGTAGGACAGGGGCGAACACTGAAGCTTTCTTT
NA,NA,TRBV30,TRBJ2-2,CAWRDRTGNTGELFF,TGTGCCTGGAGAGACCGGACTGGGAACACCGGGGAGCTGTTTTTT
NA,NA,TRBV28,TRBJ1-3,CASSGRGASGNTIYF,TGTGCCAGCAGCGGCCGGGGGGCCTCTGGAAACACCATATATTTT
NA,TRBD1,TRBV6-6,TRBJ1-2,CASSYRRHTGGYGYTF,TGTGCCAGCAGCTACAGACGCCACACAGGGGGATATGGCTACACCTTC